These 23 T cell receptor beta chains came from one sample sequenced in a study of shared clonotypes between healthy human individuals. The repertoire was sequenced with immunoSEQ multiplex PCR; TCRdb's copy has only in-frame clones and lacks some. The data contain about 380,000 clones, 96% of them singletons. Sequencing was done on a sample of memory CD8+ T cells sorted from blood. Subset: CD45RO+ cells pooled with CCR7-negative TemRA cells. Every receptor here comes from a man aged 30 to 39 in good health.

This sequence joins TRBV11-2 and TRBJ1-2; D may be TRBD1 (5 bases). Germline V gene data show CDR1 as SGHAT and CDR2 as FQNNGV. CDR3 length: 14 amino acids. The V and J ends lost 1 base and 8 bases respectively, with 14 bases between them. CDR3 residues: CASSLGRDLGGYTF. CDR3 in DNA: TGTGCCAGCAGCTTAGGTCGGGACCTCGGCGGCTACACCTTC. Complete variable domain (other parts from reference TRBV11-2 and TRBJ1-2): EAGVAQSPRYKIIEKRQSVAFWCNPISGHATLYWYQQILGQGPKLLIQFQNNGVVDDSQLPKDRFSAERLKGVDSTLKIQPAKLEDSAVYLCASSLGRDLGGYTFGSGTRLTVV.

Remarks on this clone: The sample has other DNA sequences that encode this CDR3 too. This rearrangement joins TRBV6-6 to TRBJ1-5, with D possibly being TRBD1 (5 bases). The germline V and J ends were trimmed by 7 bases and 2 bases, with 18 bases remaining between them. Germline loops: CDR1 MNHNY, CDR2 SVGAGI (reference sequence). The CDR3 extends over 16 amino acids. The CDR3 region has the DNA TGTGCCAGCAACCCGACGGGGCAGGTGGGCAATCAGCCCCAGCATTTT. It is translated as CASNPTGQVGNQPQHF.

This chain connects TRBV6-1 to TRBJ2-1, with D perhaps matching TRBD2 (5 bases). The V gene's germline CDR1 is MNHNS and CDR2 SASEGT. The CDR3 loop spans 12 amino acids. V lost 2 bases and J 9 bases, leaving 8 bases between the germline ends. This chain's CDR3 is CASSERAGEQFF. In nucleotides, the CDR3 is TGTGCCAGCAGTGAACGGGCGGGTGAGCAGTTCTTC.

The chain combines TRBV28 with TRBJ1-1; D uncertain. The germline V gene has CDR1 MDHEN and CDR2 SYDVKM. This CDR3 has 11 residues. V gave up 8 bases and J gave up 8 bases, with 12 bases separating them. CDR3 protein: CASGRRREAFF. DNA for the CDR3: TGTGCCAGCGGACGAAGGAGAGAAGCTTTCTTT.

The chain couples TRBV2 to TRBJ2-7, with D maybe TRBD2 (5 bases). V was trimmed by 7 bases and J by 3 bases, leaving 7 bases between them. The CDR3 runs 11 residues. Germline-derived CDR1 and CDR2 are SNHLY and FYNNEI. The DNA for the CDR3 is TGTGCCAGCAAACGGGGCTACGAGCAGTACTTC. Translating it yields CASKRGYEQYF.

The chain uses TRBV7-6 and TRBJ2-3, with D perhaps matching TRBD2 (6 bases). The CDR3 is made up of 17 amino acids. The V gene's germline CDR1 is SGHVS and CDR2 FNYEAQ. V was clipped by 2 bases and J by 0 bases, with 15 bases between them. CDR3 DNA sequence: TGTGCCAGCAGCTTATCCGTTGTCGGGACTAGCACAGATACGCAGTATTTT. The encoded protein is CASSLSVVGTSTDTQYF.

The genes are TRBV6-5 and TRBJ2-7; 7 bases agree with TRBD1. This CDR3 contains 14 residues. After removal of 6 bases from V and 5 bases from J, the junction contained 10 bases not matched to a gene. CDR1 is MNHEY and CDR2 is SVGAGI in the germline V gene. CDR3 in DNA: TGTGCCAGCAGCACGACAGGGAATCTGAACGAGCAGTACTTC. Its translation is CASSTTGNLNEQYF.

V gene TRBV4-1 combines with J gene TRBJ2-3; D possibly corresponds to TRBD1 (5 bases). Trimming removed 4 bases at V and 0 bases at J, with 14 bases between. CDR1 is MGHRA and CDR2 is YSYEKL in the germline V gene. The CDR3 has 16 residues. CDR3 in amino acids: CASSRQRPSSTDTQYF. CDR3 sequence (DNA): TGCGCCAGCAGCCGACAGAGACCCTCTAGCACAGATACGCAGTATTTT.

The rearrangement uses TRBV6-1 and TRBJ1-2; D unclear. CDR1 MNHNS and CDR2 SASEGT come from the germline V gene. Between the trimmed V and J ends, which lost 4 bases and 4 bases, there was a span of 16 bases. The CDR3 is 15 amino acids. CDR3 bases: TGTGCCAGCAGTGCCCCCGACGGAGCTCGCTATGGCTACACCTTC. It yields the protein CASSAPDGARYGYTF.

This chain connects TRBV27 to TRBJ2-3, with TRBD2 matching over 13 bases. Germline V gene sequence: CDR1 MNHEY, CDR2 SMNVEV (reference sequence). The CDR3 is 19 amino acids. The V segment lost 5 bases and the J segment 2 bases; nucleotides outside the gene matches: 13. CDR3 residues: CASSGGLAGRKTSTDTQYF. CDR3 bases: TGTGCCAGCAGTGGGGGACTAGCGGGAAGGAAGACCTCCACAGATACGCAGTATTTT.

CDR3 bases: TGTGCCTGGACGATGGGCTTGGGTCAAGAGACCCAGTACTTC. Its translation: CAWTMGLGQETQYF. The V and J genes are TRBV30 and TRBJ2-5; D remains ambiguous. In germline, CDR1 is GTSNPN, CDR2 SVGIG (reference sequence). V was clipped by 4 bases and J by 2 bases, with 14 bases between them. This CDR3 spans 14 amino acids.

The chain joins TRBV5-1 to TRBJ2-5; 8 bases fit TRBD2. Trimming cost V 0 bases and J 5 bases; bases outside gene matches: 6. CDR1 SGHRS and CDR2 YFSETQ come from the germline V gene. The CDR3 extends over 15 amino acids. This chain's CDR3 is CASSLVGGATETQYF. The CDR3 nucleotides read TGCGCCAGCAGCTTGGTCGGGGGGGCAACGGAGACCCAGTACTTC. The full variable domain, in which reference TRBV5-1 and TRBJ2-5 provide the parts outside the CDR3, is KAGVTQTPRYLIKTRGQQVTLSCSPISGHRSVSWYQQTPGQGLQFLFEYFSETQRNKGNFPGRFSGRQFSNSRSEMNVSTLELGDSALYLCASSLVGGATETQYFGPGTRLLVL.

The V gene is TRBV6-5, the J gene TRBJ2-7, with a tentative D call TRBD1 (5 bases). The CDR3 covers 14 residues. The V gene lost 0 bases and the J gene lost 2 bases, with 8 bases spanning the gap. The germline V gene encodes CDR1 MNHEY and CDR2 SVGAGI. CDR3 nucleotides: TGTGCCAGCAGTTACTCAAGGGGTGCCTACGAGCAGTACTTC. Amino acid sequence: CASSYSRGAYEQYF.

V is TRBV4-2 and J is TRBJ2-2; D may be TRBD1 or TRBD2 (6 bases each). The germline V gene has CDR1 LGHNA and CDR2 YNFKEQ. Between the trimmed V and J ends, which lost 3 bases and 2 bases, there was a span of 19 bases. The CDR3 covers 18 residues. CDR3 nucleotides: TGTGCCAGCAGCCATAACCAGGGGCTAGCGTTAAACACCGGGGAGCTGTTTTTT. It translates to CASSHNQGLALNTGELFF.

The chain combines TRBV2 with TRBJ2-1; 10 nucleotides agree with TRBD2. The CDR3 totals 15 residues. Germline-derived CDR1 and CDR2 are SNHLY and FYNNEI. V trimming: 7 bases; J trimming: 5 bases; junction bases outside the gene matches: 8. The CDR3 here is CASNIAGGWDNEQFF. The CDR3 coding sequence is TGTGCCAGCAACATAGCGGGAGGTTGGGACAATGAGCAGTTCTTC. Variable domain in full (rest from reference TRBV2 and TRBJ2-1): EPEVTQTPSHQVTQMGQEVILRCVPISNHLYFYWYRQILGQKVEFLVSFYNNEISEKSEIFDDQFSVERPDGSNFTLKIRSTKLEDSAMYFCASNIAGGWDNEQFFGPGTRLTVL.

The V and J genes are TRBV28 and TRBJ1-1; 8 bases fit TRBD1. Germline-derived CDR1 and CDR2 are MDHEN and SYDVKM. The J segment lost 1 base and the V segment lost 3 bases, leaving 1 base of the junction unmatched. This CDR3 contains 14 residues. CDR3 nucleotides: TGTGCCAGCAGTTTCAGGGGGCGGAACACTGAAGCTTTCTTT. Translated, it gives CASSFRGRNTEAFF.

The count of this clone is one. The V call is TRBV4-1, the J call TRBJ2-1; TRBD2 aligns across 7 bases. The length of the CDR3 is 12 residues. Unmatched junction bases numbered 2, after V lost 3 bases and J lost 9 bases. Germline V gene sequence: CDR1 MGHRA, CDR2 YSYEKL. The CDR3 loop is CASSHAGAEQFF. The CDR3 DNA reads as TGCGCCAGCAGCCACGCGGGAGCTGAGCAGTTCTTC.

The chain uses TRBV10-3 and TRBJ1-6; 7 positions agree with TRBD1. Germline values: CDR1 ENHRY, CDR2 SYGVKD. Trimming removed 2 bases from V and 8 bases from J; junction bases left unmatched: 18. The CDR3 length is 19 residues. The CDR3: CAISEQGQVPEPRHSPLHF. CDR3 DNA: TGTGCCATCAGTGAGCAAGGACAGGTTCCCGAACCGCGCCATTCACCCCTCCACTTT.

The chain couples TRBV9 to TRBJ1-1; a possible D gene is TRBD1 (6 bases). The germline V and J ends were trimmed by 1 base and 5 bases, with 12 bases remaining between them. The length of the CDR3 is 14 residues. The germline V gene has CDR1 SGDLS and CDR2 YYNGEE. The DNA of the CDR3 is TGTGCCAGCAGCGTACAGGGGCGAGAGACTGAAGCTTTCTTT. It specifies CASSVQGRETEAFF.

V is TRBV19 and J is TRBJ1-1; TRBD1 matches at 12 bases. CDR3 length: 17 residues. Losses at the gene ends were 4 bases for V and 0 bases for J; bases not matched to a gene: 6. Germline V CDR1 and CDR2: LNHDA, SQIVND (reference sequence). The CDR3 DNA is TGTGCCAGTAGTAGATCCCGGGACAGGGGGCTGAACACTGAAGCTTTCTTT. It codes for CASSRSRDRGLNTEAFF.

CDR3 sequence: CASRSGTSGGNEQFF. Written as DNA, the CDR3 is TGTGCCAGCAGGTCCGGGACTAGCGGTGGTAATGAGCAGTTCTTC. The chain uses TRBV7-9 and TRBJ2-1; 11 bases agree with TRBD2. Germline CDR1 SEHNR, CDR2 FQNEAQ (reference sequence). V lost 6 bases to trimming and J lost 7 bases; unmatched junction nucleotides: 8. This CDR3 is built from 15 residues.

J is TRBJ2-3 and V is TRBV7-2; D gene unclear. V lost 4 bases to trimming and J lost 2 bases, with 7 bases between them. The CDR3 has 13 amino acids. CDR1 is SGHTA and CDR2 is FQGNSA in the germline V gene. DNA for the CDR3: TGTGCCAGCAGCTCCCGTCCCACAGATACGCAGTATTTT. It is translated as CASSSRPTDTQYF.

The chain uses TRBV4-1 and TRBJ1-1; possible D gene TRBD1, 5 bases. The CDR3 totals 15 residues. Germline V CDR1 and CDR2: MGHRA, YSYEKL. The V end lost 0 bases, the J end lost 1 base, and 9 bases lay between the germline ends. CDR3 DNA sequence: TGCGCCAGCAGCCAAGAAATCGGACAGAACACTGAAGCTTTCTTT. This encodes CASSQEIGQNTEAFF.